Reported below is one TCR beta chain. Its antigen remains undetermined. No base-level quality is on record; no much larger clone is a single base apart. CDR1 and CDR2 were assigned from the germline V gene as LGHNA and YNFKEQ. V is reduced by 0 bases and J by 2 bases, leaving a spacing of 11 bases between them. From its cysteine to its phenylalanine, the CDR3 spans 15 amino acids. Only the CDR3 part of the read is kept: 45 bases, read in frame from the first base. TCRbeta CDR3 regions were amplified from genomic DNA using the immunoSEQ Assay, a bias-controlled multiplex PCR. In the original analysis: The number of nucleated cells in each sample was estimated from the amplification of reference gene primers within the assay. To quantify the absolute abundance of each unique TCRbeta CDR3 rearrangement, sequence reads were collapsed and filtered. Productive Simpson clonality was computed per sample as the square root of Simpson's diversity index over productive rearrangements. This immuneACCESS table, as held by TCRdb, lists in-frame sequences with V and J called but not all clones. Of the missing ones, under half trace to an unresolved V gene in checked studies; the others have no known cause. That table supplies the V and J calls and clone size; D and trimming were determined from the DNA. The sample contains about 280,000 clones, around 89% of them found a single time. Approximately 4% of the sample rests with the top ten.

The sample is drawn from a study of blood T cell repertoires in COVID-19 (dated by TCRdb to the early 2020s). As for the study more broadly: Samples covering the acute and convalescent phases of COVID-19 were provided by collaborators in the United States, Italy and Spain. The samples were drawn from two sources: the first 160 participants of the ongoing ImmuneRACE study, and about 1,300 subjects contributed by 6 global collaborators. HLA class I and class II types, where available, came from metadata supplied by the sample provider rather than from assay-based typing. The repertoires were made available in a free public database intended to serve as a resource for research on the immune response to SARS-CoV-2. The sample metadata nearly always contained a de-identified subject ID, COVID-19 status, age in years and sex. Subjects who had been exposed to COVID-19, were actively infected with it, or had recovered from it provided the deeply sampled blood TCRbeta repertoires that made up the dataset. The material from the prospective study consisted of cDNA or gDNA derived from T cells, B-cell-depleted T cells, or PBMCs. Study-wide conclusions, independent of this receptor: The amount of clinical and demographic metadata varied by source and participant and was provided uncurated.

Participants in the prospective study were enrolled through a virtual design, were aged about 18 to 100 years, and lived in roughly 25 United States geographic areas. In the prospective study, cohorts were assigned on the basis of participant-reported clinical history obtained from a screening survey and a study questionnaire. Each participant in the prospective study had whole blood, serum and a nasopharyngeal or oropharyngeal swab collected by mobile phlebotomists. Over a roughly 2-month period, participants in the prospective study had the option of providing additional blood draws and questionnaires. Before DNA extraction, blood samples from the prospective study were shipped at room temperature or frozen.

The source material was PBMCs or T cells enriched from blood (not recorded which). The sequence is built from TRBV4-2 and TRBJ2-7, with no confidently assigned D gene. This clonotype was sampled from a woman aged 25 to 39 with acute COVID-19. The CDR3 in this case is CASSQDFSGAYEQYF. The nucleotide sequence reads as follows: TGTGCCAGCAGCCAAGATTTCTCTGGAGCCTACGAGCAGTACTTC.